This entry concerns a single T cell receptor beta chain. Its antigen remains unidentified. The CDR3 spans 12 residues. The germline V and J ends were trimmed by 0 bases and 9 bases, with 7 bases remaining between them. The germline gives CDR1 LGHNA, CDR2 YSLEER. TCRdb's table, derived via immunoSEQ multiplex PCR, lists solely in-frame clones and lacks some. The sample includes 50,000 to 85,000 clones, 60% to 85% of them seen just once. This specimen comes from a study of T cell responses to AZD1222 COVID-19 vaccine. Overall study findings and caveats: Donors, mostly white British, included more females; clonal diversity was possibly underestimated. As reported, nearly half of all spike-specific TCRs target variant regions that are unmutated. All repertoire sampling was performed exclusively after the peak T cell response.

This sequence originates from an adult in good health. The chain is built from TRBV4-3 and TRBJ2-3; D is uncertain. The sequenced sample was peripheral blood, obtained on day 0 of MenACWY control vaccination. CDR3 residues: CASSQDRSTQYF. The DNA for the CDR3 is TGCGCCAGCAGCCAAGATAGGAGCACGCAGTATTTT.